The 21 T cell receptor beta chains below come from one sample, sequenced in a study of shared T cell receptors in the human thymus. Only in-frame clones appear in the TCRdb table, and some are missing; sequencing was by immunoSEQ multiplex PCR. The repertoire holds a few hundred thousand clones, over 90% seen once, with about 0.02% in the top ten. The specimen was thymocytes. The receptors were gathered from a human donor.

The rearrangement links TRBV30 to TRBJ2-2, with TRBD2 matching 8 bases. V lost 0 bases to trimming and J lost 6 bases; unmatched junction nucleotides: 12. This CDR3 contains 17 residues. Germline V gene data show CDR1 as GTSNPN and CDR2 as SVGIG (reference sequence). As DNA, the CDR3 is TGTGCCTGGAGTGTACACCGCAGCGGGAGTTCACCCGGGGAGCTGTTTTTT. This gives the protein CAWSVHRSGSSPGELFF.

CDR3 DNA sequence: TGTGCCAGCAGCCCCCCCGTTAGGTCCTACAATGAGCAGTTCTTC. It translates to CASSPPVRSYNEQFF. The chain joins TRBV2 to TRBJ2-1; D unclear. The V and J ends lost 6 bases and 1 base respectively, with 13 bases between them. Germline CDR1 SNHLY, CDR2 FYNNEI. The CDR3 is 15 amino acids. Full variable domain (rest looked up from reference TRBV2 and TRBJ2-1): EPEVTQTPSHQVTQMGQEVILRCVPISNHLYFYWYRQILGQKVEFLVSFYNNEISEKSEIFDDQFSVERPDGSNFTLKIRSTKLEDSAMYFCASSPPVRSYNEQFFGPGTRLTVL.

CDR3: CASSLGTGGAGNTIYF. CDR3 bases: TGTGCCAGCAGCTTAGGTACAGGGGGTGCTGGAAACACCATATATTTT. The chain links TRBV7-9 to TRBJ1-3; 8 positions match TRBD1. CDR3 length: 16 amino acids. The germline CDR1 and CDR2 sequences are SEHNR and FQNEAQ (reference sequence). V was pared by 1 base and J by 2 bases, with 4 bases of the junction left unmatched.

V and J are TRBV5-1 and TRBJ2-1, with TRBD2 matching 12 bases. Trimming at V came to 0 bases and at J to 1 base, leaving 8 bases not matched to a gene. The CDR3 extends over 19 amino acids. The germline CDR1 and CDR2 sequences are SGHRS and YFSETQ. The CDR3 region has the DNA TGCGCCAGCAGCTTGGCCGAGACTAGCGGGAGTAGGTCCTACAATGAGCAGTTCTTC. Translation gives CASSLAETSGSRSYNEQFF.

The rearrangement uses TRBV21-1 and TRBJ2-7; the table calls TRBD2, which could not be checked here. TRBV21-1 is a pseudogene segment. This CDR3 has 14 amino acids. As DNA, the CDR3 is TGTGCCAGCGACCGAACGAGCGAATGCTACGAGCAGTACTTC. It encodes CASDRTSECYEQYF.

The gene calls are TRBV7-3 and TRBJ2-6, with 7 bases that match TRBD1. V shed 1 base, J shed 0 bases, and the junction held 9 bases outside the gene matches. The CDR3 consists of 19 residues. Per germline, CDR1 SGHTA and CDR2 FQGTGA. The CDR3 region has the DNA TGTGCCAGCAGCTTAAATGTGGGACAGTTTTTCTCTGGGGCCAACGTCCTGACTTTC. It translates to CASSLNVGQFFSGANVLTF.

This chain uses TRBV7-3 with TRBJ1-5; D gene ambiguous. Per germline, CDR1 SGHTA and CDR2 FQGTGA. The CDR3 is made up of 13 amino acids. The germline V and J ends were trimmed by 0 bases and 5 bases, with 5 bases remaining between them. The CDR3 DNA sequence: TGTGCCAGCAGCTTAACCTCCTATCAGCCCCAGCATTTT. As protein: CASSLTSYQPQHF.

The chain uses TRBV28 and TRBJ2-5, with TRBD1 as a possible D gene (6 bases). Per germline, CDR1 MDHEN and CDR2 SYDVKM. Trimming cost V 8 bases and J 1 base, with 26 bases left between them. The CDR3 spans 18 residues. CDR3 DNA sequence: TGTGCCAGCGACCTGTACGGGCAGGGGAGAGGTCGCCAAGAGACCCAGTACTTC. It specifies CASDLYGQGRGRQETQYF.

This sequence joins TRBV5-1 and TRBJ2-7; 11 bases agree with TRBD2. V shed 5 bases, J shed 5 bases, and the junction held 15 bases outside the gene matches. Germline CDR1 SGHRS, CDR2 YFSETQ. The CDR3 contains 17 residues. The CDR3 here is CASRMLAGGEGPDEQYF. DNA for the CDR3: TGCGCCAGCAGAATGCTAGCGGGAGGAGAGGGGCCGGACGAGCAGTACTTC.

This chain links TRBV7-2 with TRBJ2-7, with D unclear. The ends were cut back, 5 bases at V and 1 base at J, with 18 bases in the middle. The V gene's germline CDR1 is SGHTA and CDR2 FQGNSA. CDR3 size: 16 residues. The CDR3 bases are TGTGCCAGCAGCCCGGCGATGGGTTTAGGGTCCTACGAGCAGTACTTC. Translating gives CASSPAMGLGSYEQYF.

The V gene is TRBV19, the J gene TRBJ2-5, with D unresolved. Germline values: CDR1 LNHDA, CDR2 SQIVND (reference sequence). With 4 bases removed from V and 3 bases from J, the gap between germline ends came to 12 bases. This CDR3 has 14 residues. CDR3: CASSTRPEKETQYF. CDR3 DNA: TGTGCCAGTAGTACACGACCGGAGAAAGAGACCCAGTACTTC.

The chain recombines TRBV2 with TRBJ2-5, with 9 bases that match TRBD1. CDR1 SNHLY and CDR2 FYNNEI come from the germline V gene. The trim removed 8 bases at V and 5 bases at J, leaving 12 bases unmatched. This CDR3 spans 15 amino acids. In nucleotides, the CDR3 is TGTGCCAGCTCTCATATACAGGGGACAGGGGAGACCCAGTACTTC. The encoded protein is CASSHIQGTGETQYF.

CDR3 loop: CASSLPNLAGPTGANVLTF. The CDR3 DNA reads as TGTGCCAGCTCACTACCGAACCTAGCGGGACCGACGGGGGCCAACGTCCTGACTTTC. The chain combines TRBV18 with TRBJ2-6; the match to TRBD2 covers 9 bases. The junction had 14 bases not matched to a gene; V was cut back by 4 bases and J by 4 bases. CDR1 is KGHSH, CDR2 LQKENI, per germline. The CDR3 has 19 residues.

This chain links TRBV28 with TRBJ1-5; 11 nucleotides line up with TRBD1. The CDR3 runs to 18 residues. The J segment lost 0 bases and the V segment lost 7 bases, leaving 11 bases of the junction unmatched. The germline gives CDR1 MDHEN, CDR2 SYDVKM. The CDR3 loop reads CASTRRGQGAYSNQPQHF. The CDR3 coding sequence is TGTGCCAGCACTCGAAGAGGACAGGGGGCGTATAGCAATCAGCCCCAGCATTTT.

The CDR3: CASSDSDAYWYEQYF. CDR3 DNA: TGTGCCAGCAGTGACTCAGACGCATACTGGTACGAGCAGTACTTC. The rearrangement uses TRBV6-4 and TRBJ2-7, with D uncertain. The CDR3 extends over 15 amino acids. Trimming pared 0 bases from V and 4 bases from J, leaving 13 bases between. The germline CDR1 and CDR2 sequences are MRHNA and SNTAGT.

This clone was recorded only once. The J gene is TRBJ1-3, the V gene TRBV4-1, with a possible D match to TRBD1 (5 bases). V lost 0 bases and J 0 bases, leaving 15 bases between the germline ends. The CDR3 loop spans 18 amino acids. Germline loops: CDR1 MGHRA, CDR2 YSYEKL. This chain's CDR3 is CASSQDDGQLHSGNTIYF. In nucleotides, the CDR3 is TGCGCCAGCAGCCAAGATGACGGACAACTTCACTCTGGAAACACCATATATTTT.

This rearrangement joins TRBV10-3 to TRBJ2-3; TRBD2 agrees at 11 bases. J lost 0 bases, V lost 0 bases, and 11 bases had no gene match. Per the germline V gene, CDR1 is ENHRY and CDR2 is SYGVKD. The CDR3 totals 20 residues. In DNA, the CDR3 is TGTGCCATCAGTGAGTCAAGACTAGCGGGAACCCTCATTAGCACAGATACGCAGTATTTT. The encoded protein is CAISESRLAGTLISTDTQYF.

The genes are TRBV5-6 and TRBJ2-1, with D possibly being TRBD1 (5 bases). The length of the CDR3 is 16 residues. In germline, CDR1 is SGHDT, CDR2 YYEEEE. V dropped 3 bases and J dropped 6 bases, with 19 bases sitting between them. CDR3 protein: CASSWNRTLGFNEQFF. The CDR3 DNA follows: TGTGCCAGCAGCTGGAACAGGACCCTGGGGTTCAATGAGCAGTTCTTC.

The chain combines TRBV5-1 with TRBJ2-1; D not resolved. The germline V gene encodes CDR1 SGHRS and CDR2 YFSETQ. This CDR3 contains 17 residues. V lost 0 bases and J 5 bases, leaving 18 bases between the germline ends. The CDR3 is CASSLAPYSRVNNEQFF. The CDR3 nucleotides are TGCGCCAGCAGCTTGGCCCCCTACAGTAGGGTGAACAATGAGCAGTTCTTC.

CDR3 amino acids: CASSPGRDWDSYEQYF. The DNA for the CDR3 is TGTGCCAGCAGTCCGGGCAGGGACTGGGACTCCTACGAGCAGTACTTC. The V gene is TRBV28, the J gene TRBJ2-7; a weak D match, TRBD2 (6 bases). The CDR3 is made up of 16 amino acids. V shed 5 bases and J shed 0 bases, with 17 bases lying between them. Germline-derived CDR1 and CDR2 are MDHEN and SYDVKM. Looking up the rest from reference TRBV28 and TRBJ2-7 gives the full variable domain: DVKVTQSSRYLVKRTGEKVFLECVQDMDHENMFWYRQDPGLGLRLIYFSYDVKMKEKGDIPEGYSVSREKKERFSLILESASTNQTSMYLCASSPGRDWDSYEQYFGPGTRLTVT.

This clone was found once. The chain couples TRBV15 to TRBJ2-7; TRBD2 might be the D (6 bases). This CDR3 has 14 residues. The ends were cut back, 5 bases at V and 7 bases at J, with 18 bases in the middle. Germline CDR1 is LNHNV and CDR2 is YYDKDF (reference sequence). CDR3 loop: CATSRVGGVWEQYF. For the CDR3, the DNA is TGTGCCACCAGCCGAGTAGGAGGGGTGTGGGAGCAGTACTTC.